This entry is about one T cell receptor beta chain. TCR beta chains were sequenced at survey level with immunoSEQ. TCRdb keeps only in-frame clones here, not all; method: immunoSEQ multiplex PCR. There are under 90,000 clones in the sample; around 93% occur only once, and 3.5% to 5.5% lies in the top ten. The CDR3 covers 15 residues. Trimming removed 5 bases at V and 0 bases at J, with 13 bases between. From germline, CDR1 is MNHEY and CDR2 SMNVEV (reference sequence). The chain has TRBV27 and TRBJ1-1, with D maybe TRBD1 (6 bases). The origin of this receptor is a man aged 40-49 years with rheumatoid arthritis. Sequences were obtained from PBMCs. CDR3 nucleotides: TGTGCCAGCAGTAACAGGGCTTTAATGAACACTGAAGCTTTCTTT. This gives the protein CASSNRALMNTEAFF.